These 23 T cell receptor beta chains came from one sample sequenced in a study of shared clonotypes between healthy human individuals. TCRdb's copy holds only in-frame clones and misses some; the assay was immunoSEQ multiplex PCR. The table records roughly 2,300,000 clones, 80% to 95% of them present only once. The specimen was naive CD4+ T cells from PBMCs. Subset indicated: CD45RA+ positively selected. The receptors stem from a man aged 18-30 years in good health. Some clones in this sample may be carry-over from other donors' samples.

As regards this clone: The sample has other DNA sequences that encode this CDR3 too. The chain links TRBV18 to TRBJ1-1; 7 bases align to TRBD1. The J segment lost 1 base and the V segment lost 2 bases, leaving 1 base of the junction unmatched. Germline V gene data show CDR1 as KGHSH and CDR2 as LQKENI. This CDR3 region has 14 residues. This chain's CDR3 is CASSPGQANTEAFF. The DNA for the CDR3 is TGTGCCAGCTCACCAGGACAGGCGAACACTGAAGCTTTCTTT.

As regards this clone: Within the sample, other DNA sequences also encode this same CDR3. This sequence joins TRBV5-1 and TRBJ2-7; D is ambiguous. Trimming took off 2 bases at V and 2 bases at J, with 8 bases between the two ends. Germline V gene sequence: CDR1 SGHRS, CDR2 YFSETQ. CDR3 length equals 13 residues. CDR3 protein: CASSLPGTYEQYF. DNA of the CDR3: TGCGCCAGCAGCTTACCGGGCACCTACGAGCAGTACTTC.

This chain uses TRBV28 with TRBJ1-5, with a weak D call TRBD1 (5 bases). Deletions cut 7 bases from V and 4 bases from J, with 17 bases between. The CDR3 contains 15 residues. The germline CDR1 and CDR2 sequences are MDHEN and SYDVKM. In DNA, the CDR3 is TGTGCCAGCACAGCGGTGGGGGGGGGTAATCAGCCCCAGCATTTT. Translation gives CASTAVGGGNQPQHF. Complete variable domain (other parts from reference TRBV28 and TRBJ1-5): DVKVTQSSRYLVKRTGEKVFLECVQDMDHENMFWYRQDPGLGLRLIYFSYDVKMKEKGDIPEGYSVSREKKERFSLILESASTNQTSMYLCASTAVGGGNQPQHFGDGTRLSIL.

V and J are TRBV4-1 and TRBJ1-5; the D gene is possibly TRBD1 (6 bases). CDR1 and CDR2 (germline): MGHRA, YSYEKL. This CDR3 is built from 15 residues. Trimming took off 2 bases at V and 4 bases at J, with 12 bases between the two ends. In nucleotides, the CDR3 is TGCGCCAGCAGCCAAACCGGGACACCGAATCAGCCCCAGCATTTT. Amino acid sequence: CASSQTGTPNQPQHF.

This chain uses TRBV4-3 with TRBJ1-2, with D unclear. Germline-derived CDR1 and CDR2 are LGHNA and YSLEER. The CDR3 consists of 14 residues. V dropped 4 bases and J dropped 0 bases, with 9 bases sitting between them. CDR3: CASSLRTANYGYTF. The CDR3 nucleotides are TGCGCCAGCAGCCTAAGGACCGCTAACTATGGCTACACCTTC.

For this clone: Other nucleotide sequences in the sample specify the same CDR3. The V gene is TRBV6-5, the J gene TRBJ2-7; TRBD1 matches 8 bases. The CDR3 is 15 residues long. CDR1 is MNHEY, CDR2 SVGAGI, per germline. V lost 2 bases, J lost 0 bases, and 3 bases stayed unmatched. This chain's CDR3 is CASSYSDRGSYEQYF. DNA of the CDR3: TGTGCCAGCAGTTACAGTGACAGGGGCTCCTACGAGCAGTACTTC.

The chain is built from TRBV29-1 and TRBJ1-4, with 7 positions matching TRBD1. CDR3 length equals 13 residues. The V gene's germline CDR1 is SQVTM and CDR2 ANQGSEA. J lost 5 bases, V lost 3 bases, and 3 bases had no gene match. The CDR3 loop reads CSVEGTENEKLFF. The CDR3 coding sequence is TGCAGCGTTGAGGGGACAGAAAATGAAAAACTGTTTTTT.

This clone was counted a single time. The chain has TRBV15 and TRBJ2-7; D is possibly TRBD2 (5 bases). The CDR3 covers 19 residues. V dropped 1 base and J dropped 1 base, with 23 bases sitting between them. Germline lookup yields CDR1 LNHNV and CDR2 YYDKDF (reference sequence). The CDR3 bases are TGTGCCACCAGCAGAGCACGAGGGCTTGTACTTCCTGAATCCTACGAGCAGTACTTC. It codes for CATSRARGLVLPESYEQYF.

In nucleotides, the CDR3 is TGTGCCAGCAGCGTAGGGGACACAGGGGGTTATGGCTACACCTTC. Translated, it gives CASSVGDTGGYGYTF. V usage is TRBV9 and J usage is TRBJ1-2; 8 positions match TRBD1. The CDR3 length is 15 residues. Germline values: CDR1 SGDLS, CDR2 YYNGEE. J was trimmed by 5 bases and V by 0 bases; bases with no gene match: 6.

V is TRBV2 and J is TRBJ2-3; tentatively, D is TRBD1 or TRBD2 (6 bases each). Trimming cost V 6 bases and J 0 bases, with 13 bases left between them. Germline CDR1 and CDR2: SNHLY and FYNNEI. The CDR3 sequence is 15 residues long. CDR3 loop: CASRKGDFSTDTQYF. The CDR3 region has the DNA TGTGCCAGCAGGAAGGGGGACTTTAGCACAGATACGCAGTATTTT.

The chain combines TRBV27 with TRBJ1-6, with D hard to call. The germline gives CDR1 MNHEY, CDR2 SMNVEV (reference sequence). The CDR3 sequence is 14 residues long. Trimming stripped 2 bases from V and 7 bases from J, with 9 bases between. CDR3 bases: TGTGCCAGCAGTTTAGGAGTTCTGAATTCACCCCTCCACTTT. It specifies CASSLGVLNSPLHF.

The chain links TRBV12-5 to TRBJ2-2; D might be TRBD2 (6 bases). V was pared by 1 base and J by 11 bases, with 8 bases between. Germline loops: CDR1 LGHNT, CDR2 FRNRAP. The CDR3 loop spans 12 amino acids. The CDR3 here is CASGLGRGELFF. CDR3 in DNA: TGTGCTAGTGGTTTGGGGCGGGGAGAGCTGTTTTTT.

This clone was observed once. The CDR3, as DNA: TGTGCTAGTGGCCGGGGGACTAGCGGGAGTGGTACGCAGTATTTT. As protein: CASGRGTSGSGTQYF. The chain employs TRBV12-5 and TRBJ2-3; 14 positions agree with TRBD2. Losses at the gene ends were 6 bases for V and 8 bases for J; bases not matched to a gene: 7. CDR1 is LGHNT and CDR2 is FRNRAP in the germline V gene. The CDR3 contains 15 residues.

As to this clone: Other DNA sequences in the sample encode the same CDR3. The chain joins TRBV5-1 to TRBJ2-3; 9 bases align to TRBD2. This CDR3 is 16 amino acids long. The germline V gene has CDR1 SGHRS and CDR2 YFSETQ. With 0 bases clipped from V and 2 bases from J, the junction kept 4 bases outside the gene matches. CDR3 loop: CASSLGLAANTDTQYF. The CDR3 nucleotides are TGCGCCAGCAGCTTGGGACTAGCGGCAAACACAGATACGCAGTATTTT.

V usage is TRBV7-9 and J usage is TRBJ1-1, with a tentative D call TRBD1 (5 bases). Germline V gene sequence: CDR1 SEHNR, CDR2 FQNEAQ (reference sequence). Trimming cost V 1 base and J 5 bases, with 8 bases left between them. The CDR3 totals 13 residues. The CDR3 nucleotides read TGTGCCAGCAGCTTAGTTTACAGGACTGAAGCTTTCTTT. It is translated as CASSLVYRTEAFF.

CDR3 region: CASSLTGRMDTQYF. CDR3 DNA sequence: TGCGCCAGCAGCTTGACGGGTCGGATGGATACGCAGTATTTT. J is TRBJ2-3 and V is TRBV5-1; no reliable D call. The CDR3 has 14 amino acids. The V gene lost 1 base and the J gene lost 6 bases, with 12 bases spanning the gap. CDR1 SGHRS and CDR2 YFSETQ come from the germline V gene.

The J gene is TRBJ2-3, the V gene TRBV5-1, with D possibly TRBD2 on 5 matching bases. CDR3 length equals 16 residues. Deletions cut 4 bases from V and 2 bases from J, with 17 bases between. The V gene's germline CDR1 is SGHRS and CDR2 YFSETQ. The CDR3 DNA reads TGCGCCAGCAGCCTGTTGTCGGGGATAAACACAGATACGCAGTATTTT. Protein sequence: CASSLLSGINTDTQYF.

This sequence joins TRBV29-1 and TRBJ1-4; D is perhaps TRBD1 (6 bases). V shed 5 bases and J shed 11 bases, with 30 bases lying between them. CDR3 length: 17 amino acids. The germline CDR1 and CDR2 sequences are SQVTM and ANQGSEA. Here the CDR3 reads CSVFVRRRGRGEGKLFF. In DNA form, the CDR3 reads TGCAGCGTTTTCGTGCGGCGGAGGGGGAGGGGAGAAGGGAAACTGTTTTTT.

This clone was seen a single time. The chain recombines TRBV5-4 with TRBJ2-1; a weak D match, TRBD2 (6 bases). CDR1 and CDR2 (germline): SGHNT, YYREEE (reference sequence). Deletions cut 2 bases from V and 6 bases from J, with 15 bases between. The CDR3 is 15 residues long. As DNA, the CDR3 is TGTGCCAGCAGCTTAGCCGGGAGTGGAGGCAATGAGCAGTTCTTC. It translates to CASSLAGSGGNEQFF.

Comments on this clone: Other DNA sequences in this specimen translate into the identical CDR3. The chain recombines TRBV5-4 with TRBJ2-7; D is ambiguous. Germline V gives CDR1 SGHNT, CDR2 YYREEE (reference sequence). The CDR3 is 13 amino acids. The V end lost 0 bases, the J end lost 2 bases, and 6 bases lay between the germline ends. CDR3 region: CASSLGDTYEQYF. CDR3 nucleotides: TGTGCCAGCAGCTTGGGAGATACCTACGAGCAGTACTTC.

This clone has just one count. This chain links TRBV7-3 with TRBJ2-5; unclear D gene. CDR3 length: 12 residues. V was clipped by 5 bases and J by 5 bases, with 9 bases between them. Germline V lookup: CDR1 SGHTA, CDR2 FQGTGA. CDR3 DNA: TGTGCCAGCAGCCCGGTGGGGGAGACCCAGTACTTC. It yields the protein CASSPVGETQYF.

The chain couples TRBV5-4 to TRBJ2-6; D gene uncertain. Germline CDR1 reads SGHNT; CDR2 reads YYREEE (reference sequence). This CDR3 is 17 amino acids long. Trimming took off 4 bases at V and 3 bases at J, with 17 bases between the two ends. CDR3: CASSRTLIYDGANVLTF. The CDR3 DNA is TGTGCCAGCAGCCGTACCCTAATCTACGATGGGGCCAACGTCCTGACTTTC.

CDR3 DNA sequence: TGTGCCATCAGTGGTAGGAGGGGGGTTGGCTACACCTTC. The encoded protein is CAISGRRGVGYTF. This chain joins TRBV10-3 and TRBJ1-2; D perhaps matches TRBD1 (6 bases). V was trimmed by 4 bases and J by 7 bases, leaving 13 bases between them. The germline V gene has CDR1 ENHRY and CDR2 SYGVKD. This CDR3 comprises 13 residues.